The TCR beta chain under discussion was sequenced for a study of T-cell memory formation after mild COVID-19. This clonotype came up a few times. Its antigen is unidentified. MiXCR, applied by TCRdb to the 5' RACE reads, yields one record per CDR3 protein. The sample lists some 190,000 distinct CDR3 sequences, around 17% occurring once. Study results and caveats: The study found balanced CD4/CD8 in clones contracting day 15 to 85 and a CD4+ lean in later expanders.

Sequencing input: PBMCs or a T cell subset sorted from them (not recorded which). The TCR sequence derives from an adult woman who had mild COVID-19 (a few samples of this study predate the infection). Cell type and time point are not known.

CDR3 nucleotides: TGTGCCAGCAGCGTATCGACTAGCAATGAGCAGTTCTTC. This translates into CASSVSTSNEQFF. The chain has TRBV9 and TRBJ2-1; D possibly corresponds to TRBD2 (6 bases). The length of the CDR3 is 13 residues. Germline CDR1 is SGDLS and CDR2 is YYNGEE. Trimming removed 1 base at V and 6 bases at J, with 8 bases between.